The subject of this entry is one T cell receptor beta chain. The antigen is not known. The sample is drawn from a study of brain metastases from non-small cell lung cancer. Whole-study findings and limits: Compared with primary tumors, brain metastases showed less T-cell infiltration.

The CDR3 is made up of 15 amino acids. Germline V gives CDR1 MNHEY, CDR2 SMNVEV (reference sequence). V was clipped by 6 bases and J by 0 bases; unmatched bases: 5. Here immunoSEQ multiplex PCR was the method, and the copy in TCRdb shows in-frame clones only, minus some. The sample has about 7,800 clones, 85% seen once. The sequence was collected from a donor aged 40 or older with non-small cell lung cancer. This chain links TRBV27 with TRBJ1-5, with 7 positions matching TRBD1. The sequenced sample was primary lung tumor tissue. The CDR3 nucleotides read TGTGCCAGCAGGCCGGGGACAGCTAGCAATCAGCCCCAGCATTTT. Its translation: CASRPGTASNQPQHF.